The TCR beta chain under discussion was sequenced for a study of identical twins. Study-wide results and caveats: Carriage of fewer insertions was seen in abundant cord blood beta clonotypes, whereas memory repertoires showed none. The study found that models underestimated out-of-frame TCR alpha sharing in monozygotic twins. Invariant MAIT and iNKT cells may have partly biased zero-insertion analyses. Within twin pairs, the out-of-frame alpha sequences they shared showed excess low generation probability.

Comment on this clonotype: Its antigen is still unknown.

From the 5' RACE reads, TCRdb called clonotypes with MiXCR, one entry per CDR3 protein. The sample gives fewer than 650,000 distinct CDR3 sequences, around 7.5% of which show up once; about 1.6% is in the top ten. A further study also used this sample, focusing on yellow fever vaccine responses in identical twins.

The sequenced material came from PBMCs. The source is a woman under 30 in good health.

CDR3 amino acids: CASSLSHPDKGGRGAQHF. Here the CDR3 DNA reads TGTGCCAGCAGTTTAAGCCACCCCGACAAGGGGGGACGTGGGGCCCAGCATTTT. The V and J genes are TRBV12-3 or TRBV12-4 and TRBJ1-5, with a tentative D call TRBD1 (6 bases). Trimming took off 2 bases at V and 11 bases at J, with 28 bases between the two ends. The CDR3 is 18 residues long.